Below, 22 T cell receptor beta chains from the same sample are listed, as sequenced in a study of long-term antiretroviral therapy in people with HIV. The authors ran the immunoSEQ assay, v3.0, at survey level. Clones were read by immunoSEQ multiplex PCR, and TCRdb kept only the in-frame ones, dropping some. The repertoire holds over 30,000 clones, with roughly 97% as singletons. The starting material was unsorted PBMCs, obtained 7.6 years after starting antiretroviral therapy. Every receptor here comes from a young man with HIV.

The genes are TRBV19 and TRBJ2-7; 9 nucleotides align to TRBD1. Per the germline V gene, CDR1 is LNHDA and CDR2 is SQIVND (reference sequence). Losses at the gene ends were 6 bases for V and 6 bases for J; bases not matched to a gene: 9. This CDR3 spans 14 amino acids. The CDR3 sequence: CASSRDRARFEQYF. CDR3 nucleotides: TGTGCCAGTAGCCGGGACAGGGCGAGGTTCGAGCAGTACTTC.

V gene TRBV9 combines with J gene TRBJ2-5; 14 bases agree with TRBD2. The CDR3 covers 15 residues. Trimming took 4 bases from V and 4 from J; bases not matched to a gene: 3. From germline, CDR1 is SGDLS and CDR2 YYNGEE. The CDR3 reads CASSSGLAGGETQYF. DNA for the CDR3: TGTGCCAGCAGCTCAGGACTAGCGGGAGGAGAGACCCAGTACTTC.

This sequence joins TRBV14 and TRBJ1-2; 7 bases are a match to TRBD1. This CDR3 has 14 residues. Germline assignment: CDR1 SGHDN and CDR2 FVKESK. V dropped 1 base and J dropped 4; count of bases not matched to a gene: 3. The CDR3 sequence is CASSQAGQSYGYTF. The CDR3 nucleotides read TGTGCCAGCAGCCAAGCGGGACAGAGCTATGGCTACACCTTC.

About this clone: Germline and junction disagree at one end, which may indicate a read error. This rearrangement joins TRBV7-7 to TRBJ2-5, with D possibly being TRBD1 or TRBD2 (5 bases each). From germline, CDR1 is SSHAT and CDR2 FNYEAQ (reference sequence). The CDR3 has 13 residues. The CDR3 nucleotides read TGTGCTAGCAGCAGGCTAGGGACGGAGACCCAGTACTTC. It encodes CASSRLGTETQYF.

This clone came up once. The chain links TRBV4-2 to TRBJ2-3; unclear D gene. In germline, CDR1 is LGHNA, CDR2 YNFKEQ. V lost 0 bases and J 4 bases, leaving 14 bases between the germline ends. The CDR3 extends over 16 amino acids. This chain's CDR3 is CASSQDTGLQPDTQYF. DNA of the CDR3: TGTGCCAGCAGCCAAGACACGGGCCTCCAGCCAGATACGCAGTATTTT.

The chain combines TRBV19 with TRBJ2-2; the match to TRBD1 covers 8 bases. CDR1 is LNHDA, CDR2 SQIVND, per germline (reference sequence). The CDR3 is 16 residues long. The trim removed 4 bases at V and 4 bases at J, leaving 8 bases unmatched. The CDR3 DNA follows: TGTGCCAGTAGTACTAGGACAGGGTACTCCACCGGGGAGCTGTTTTTT. Its protein product is CASSTRTGYSTGELFF.

The gene calls are TRBV6-5 and TRBJ1-2; D unclear. Trimming took 7 bases from V and 4 from J, leaving 16 bases between them. The CDR3 contains 14 residues. Per the germline V gene, CDR1 is MNHEY and CDR2 is SVGAGI. The DNA of the CDR3 is TGTGCCAGCACCGTCGGAGTAGGTAGCTATGGCTACACCTTC. Translating gives CASTVGVGSYGYTF.

J is TRBJ1-1 and V is TRBV7-9; perhaps TRBD1 as D (6 bases). Germline V gives CDR1 SEHNR, CDR2 FQNEAQ (reference sequence). The V and J ends lost 1 base and 6 bases respectively, with 9 bases between them. There are 13 residues in the CDR3. CDR3 in amino acids: CASSLGTVPEAFF. CDR3 in DNA: TGTGCCAGCAGCTTAGGGACAGTGCCTGAAGCTTTCTTT.

The chain couples TRBV6-5 to TRBJ2-7; 7 nucleotides line up with TRBD1. The J segment lost 2 bases and the V segment lost 6 bases, leaving 4 bases of the junction unmatched. The CDR3 has 13 amino acids. Germline V lookup: CDR1 MNHEY, CDR2 SVGAGI. The CDR3 DNA follows: TGTGCCAGCAGCCGACAGGGAACCTACGAGCAGTACTTC. Its protein is CASSRQGTYEQYF.

This clone was counted once. The rearrangement uses TRBV10-3 and TRBJ1-1; 8 bases agree with TRBD1. There are 16 residues in the CDR3. The J segment lost 1 base and the V segment lost 10 bases, leaving 14 bases of the junction unmatched. Germline CDR1 reads ENHRY; CDR2 reads SYGVKD. CDR3 DNA: TGTGCCACGATCCCGCAGGGGGCGCCTGGGAACACTGAAGCTTTCTTT. Its translation is CATIPQGAPGNTEAFF.

This chain uses TRBV6-5 with TRBJ1-4, with a weak D call TRBD1 (5 bases). The CDR3 is 14 amino acids. Germline loops: CDR1 MNHEY, CDR2 SVGAGI. Trimming took off 2 bases at V and 6 bases at J, with 10 bases between the two ends. CDR3 nucleotide sequence: TGTGCCAGCAGTTACGCCGACAGTCATGAAAAACTGTTTTTT. It codes for CASSYADSHEKLFF.

The V call is TRBV30, the J call TRBJ1-2; D uncertain. Germline lookup yields CDR1 GTSNPN and CDR2 SVGIG (reference sequence). CDR3 length: 10 residues. The germline V and J ends were trimmed by 7 bases and 8 bases, with 11 bases remaining between them. The CDR3 coding sequence is TGTGCCTCCAAGACGATGGGCTACACCTTC. It yields the protein CASKTMGYTF.

This chain joins TRBV7-9 and TRBJ1-4, with D unclear. Germline-derived CDR1 and CDR2 are SEHNR and FQNEAQ (reference sequence). Deletions cut 5 bases from V and 10 bases from J, with 17 bases between. The CDR3 length is 14 residues. The CDR3 is CASSNPTGPGKLFF. The CDR3, as DNA: TGTGCCAGCAGCAACCCGACGGGTCCGGGAAAACTGTTTTTT.

The J gene is TRBJ2-6, the V gene TRBV11-2; D gene unclear. Trimming took 3 bases from V and 0 from J, leaving 9 bases between them. CDR3 size: 16 residues. From germline, CDR1 is SGHAT and CDR2 FQNNGV. The CDR3 DNA reads TGTGCCAGCAGCTTCTTACATTCCTCTGGGGCCAACGTCCTGACTTTC. Its protein is CASSFLHSSGANVLTF.

The chain is built from TRBV5-4 and TRBJ1-1, with TRBD1 as a possible D gene (6 bases). Germline V gives CDR1 SGHNT, CDR2 YYREEE (reference sequence). The V and J ends lost 4 bases and 1 base respectively, with 14 bases between them. This CDR3 is built from 15 residues. This CDR3 is CASSGQRGANTEAFF. CDR3 DNA: TGTGCCAGCAGCGGGCAGAGGGGGGCGAACACTGAAGCTTTCTTT.

The chain links TRBV11-2 to TRBJ2-3; D unresolved. Germline CDR1 is SGHAT and CDR2 is FQNNGV. The CDR3 extends over 15 amino acids. Deletions cut 1 base from V and 3 bases from J, with 11 bases between. The CDR3 loop reads CASSLGFTETDTQYF. The CDR3 DNA sequence: TGTGCCAGCAGCTTAGGTTTTACAGAAACAGATACGCAGTATTTT.

V and J are TRBV7-9 and TRBJ2-3; TRBD2 matches at 13 bases. The CDR3 is 16 amino acids. Germline-derived CDR1 and CDR2 are SEHNR and FQNEAQ (reference sequence). Trimming cost V 1 base and J 3 bases; bases outside gene matches: 1. The CDR3 bases are TGTGCCAGCAGCTTAGGACTAGCGGGAGGTACAGATACGCAGTATTTT. Its protein product is CASSLGLAGGTDTQYF.

This clone was counted once. The rearrangement links TRBV29-1 to TRBJ1-2, with a tentative D call TRBD1 (5 bases). The CDR3 totals 12 residues. Between the trimmed V and J ends, which lost 6 bases and 1 base, there was a span of 9 bases. Germline values: CDR1 SQVTM, CDR2 ANQGSEA. The CDR3 DNA follows: TGCAGCGTAGAGACAGATAACTATGGCTACACCTTC. It translates to CSVETDNYGYTF.

The chain links TRBV15 to TRBJ2-2; perhaps TRBD2 as D (6 bases). Germline values: CDR1 LNHNV, CDR2 YYDKDF (reference sequence). V dropped 0 bases and J dropped 4 bases, with 15 bases sitting between them. The CDR3 length is 17 residues. The CDR3 coding sequence is TGTGCCACCAGCAGAGAAGCGGGCCCGCCGCTCACCGGGGAGCTGTTTTTT. It encodes CATSREAGPPLTGELFF.

The chain links TRBV7-8 to TRBJ2-7; 7 nucleotides agree with TRBD2. This CDR3 contains 14 residues. Trimming cost V 0 bases and J 4 bases; bases outside gene matches: 3. Germline V CDR1 and CDR2: SGHVS, FQNEAQ. The CDR3 nucleotides are TGTGCCAGCAGCTTAGCGGGAGGGAGGTACGAGCAGTACTTC. As protein: CASSLAGGRYEQYF.

In nucleotides, the CDR3 is TGTGCCTGGAGTGTGCGTAGAGAAAGTACCTATAGCAATCAGCCCCAGCATTTT. The encoded protein is CAWSVRRESTYSNQPQHF. The chain employs TRBV30 and TRBJ1-5; D gene unclear. The CDR3 runs 18 residues. In germline, CDR1 is GTSNPN, CDR2 SVGIG (reference sequence). Trimming shortened V by 0 bases and J by 0 bases, and 18 bases separated the two germline ends.

This clone was observed a single time. The chain combines TRBV28 with TRBJ2-7, with 10 bases fitting TRBD1. Trimming at V came to 7 bases and at J to 2 bases, leaving 5 bases not matched to a gene. Germline assignment: CDR1 MDHEN and CDR2 SYDVKM. There are 14 residues in the CDR3. Here the CDR3 DNA reads TGTGCCAGCAACCCGGGACAGGGGACCTACGAGCAGTACTTC. It is translated as CASNPGQGTYEQYF. Variable domain in full (rest from reference TRBV28 and TRBJ2-7): DVKVTQSSRYLVKRTGEKVFLECVQDMDHENMFWYRQDPGLGLRLIYFSYDVKMKEKGDIPEGYSVSREKKERFSLILESASTNQTSMYLCASNPGQGTYEQYFGPGTRLTVT.